The source of this T cell receptor (beta chain) is a study of hypomethylating agent response in myelodysplastic syndrome (dated by TCRdb to the early 2020s). Notes on the research overall: The hypomethylating agents azacitidine (about 70% of the 11) or decitabine (3 of 11) were used to treat the patients. The cohort was composed of about 9 male and 2 female myelodysplastic syndrome patients. Patients had a mean age of about 78 +/- 6.2 years, and a diploid cytogenetic profile was the most common. The mutation found most frequently was TET2, which appeared in 5 of the 11 patients. Roughly 6 patients responded with complete response or hematologic improvement, and about five patients were non-responders. Response was defined as complete response or hematologic improvement, and patients meeting neither criterion were classed as non-responders.

The library was made by the immunoSEQ multiplex PCR assay. Sequencing was run at survey resolution with two replicates of approximately 200 ng each, for a total of about 400 ng of DNA per sample. Rearranged TCRB sequences in genomic DNA were detected with the hsTCRB kit using multiplex PCR primers targeting V and J genes. To amplify the CDR3 region, the first PCR ran for about 31 cycles with the QIAGEN Multiplex PCR Kit. A second PCR of roughly 8 cycles attached sample barcodes and Illumina adapters to each replicate. A QuantStudio 6 together with the KAPA library quantification kit was used to quantify the pooled libraries. Approximately 16 pM of pooled libraries was sequenced on an Illumina MiSeq using 156-cycle single-end reads plus a 15-cycle index read. As for the original processing: Of 168,753 unique clonotypes, more than 1.5% were flagged by VDJdb annotation as previously reported viral-epitope-specific clonotypes. The immunoSEQ Data Assistant and immunoSEQ Analyzer converted raw reads into normalized, annotated TCRB repertoires. Clonotypes were analyzed with the immunarch R package version 0.6.5 and BioAnalyzer. Before richness was estimated, every repertoire was downsampled to match the clone count of the smallest repertoire. Clonotypes were classified as expanded, contracted or novel by Fisher's exact tests, with novel defined as zero frequency before treatment. GLIPH2 clustered significantly changed CDR3 beta sequences using simulation_depth=1000 and kmer_min_depth=3, excluding CDR3s shorter than five residues. The clones in this table, taken by TCRdb from immuneACCESS, are in-frame only. Not every clone is retained; where verified, under half of the shortfall comes from an unresolved V gene, and the cause of the rest is unknown. For V, J and clone size, that table is used; D and trimming come from the DNA. The sample records some 9,300 clones, 83% of which are singletons. The ten most abundant clones make up around 3.6% of the sample.

T-cell subsets were not sorted, so the analysis was performed on bulk bone marrow. TCR beta CDR3 regions were immunosequenced from bone marrow of about eleven myelodysplastic syndrome patients before and after hypomethylating agent therapy. To track the repertoire longitudinally, every patient provided one baseline bone marrow along with two to three bone marrows taken at different post-treatment timepoints. Whole bone marrow served as the source for genomic DNA extraction, with DNA quality checked using TapeStation, NanoDrop OneC and PicoGreen assays. The CDR3 numbers 16 residues from cysteine through phenylalanine. The only DNA kept is the CDR3, 48 bases in frame from the first base. The CDR1 and CDR2 encoded by the germline V gene are MNHEY and SVGAGI. V trim: 3 bases; J trim: 6 bases; unmatched bases: 6. In regard to this clone: It has no known antigen specificity. One base away there is no much larger clone; base qualities are not given.

Study-level results and caveats: Possible recognition of novel MDS antigens by the shared GLIPH2 clusters was not confirmed, and experimental validation of that possible recognition is needed. No significant change in richness, rarefaction diversity or clonality was detected after hypomethylating agent treatment, either across all patients or within response groups. The healthy control donors were not matched in age to the MDS patients, and this mismatch could have affected the comparison between MDS and healthy donors. Novel clonotypes appeared more often in responders, whereas non-responders had more contracted clonotypes after treatment. Only about ten patients were analyzed, making the cohort small.

This sequence uses TRBV6-5 and TRBJ1-6, with 9 bases in between that match TRBD1. Sequencing was performed on bone marrow, taken before or after starting hypomethylating agent treatment for myelodysplastic syndrome (not recorded which). This TCR derives from a human donor with myelodysplastic syndrome. The CDR3 reads CASSYFGTGRNSPLHF. At the DNA level, the sequence is TGTGCCAGCAGTTATTTCGGGACAGGGCGTAATTCACCCCTCCACTTT.